Listed below are T cell receptor beta chains from one sample, sequenced in a study of T cells in Graves' hyperthyroidism and ophthalmopathy. TCRdb reanalysed the multiplex PCR reads using MiXCR and keeps one entry per CDR3 protein. The sample lists a few hundred thousand distinct CDR3 sequences; just over 14% were seen once. The sample was blood. These receptors all come from a woman in her 40s with Graves' hyperthyroidism that later progressed to Graves' ophthalmopathy. Each CDR3 is given with its conserved first and last residue. The D gene is left open where the match is weak. Expanded clones get a size class; other rows say once, few or many, or leave the size out.

size,D,J,V,CDR3,DNA
many,TRBD2,TRBJ2-2,TRBV12-3/TRBV12-4,CASRGGLDTGELFF,TGTGCCAGCAGGGGAGGGCTAGACACCGGGGAGCTGTTTTTT
many,TRBD1,TRBJ1-5,TRBV6-1,CASRGQQGNQPQHF,TGTGCCAGCAGGGGACAGCAAGGAAATCAGCCCCAGCATTTT
many,NA,TRBJ1-1,TRBV18,CASSPPGGRAFF,TGTGCCAGCTCACCACCGGGGGGTCGAGCTTTCTTT
few,NA,TRBJ2-1,TRBV18,CASSPHGGPNNEQFF,TGTGCCAGCTCACCACACGGGGGACCGAACAATGAGCAGTTCTTC
many,NA,TRBJ2-2,TRBV6-1,CASMGGTGELFF,TGTGCCAGCATGGGCGGCACCGGGGAGCTGTTTTTT
many,NA,TRBJ2-1,TRBV3-1,CASSQDPSNEQFF,TGTGCCAGCAGCCAAGATCCAAGCAATGAGCAGTTCTTC
few,TRBD2,TRBJ2-7,TRBV27,CASRGLAGTYEQYF,TGTGCCAGCAGGGGACTAGCGGGGACCTACGAGCAGTACTTC
many,TRBD2,TRBJ2-4,TRBV3-1,CASSQDGLAGVRGAKNIQYF,TGTGCCAGCAGCCAAGATGGACTAGCGGGAGTAAGGGGAGCCAAAAACATTCAGTACTTC
many,TRBD1,TRBJ1-4,TRBV6-5,CASSYSTTGIGKLFF,TGTGCCAGCAGTTACTCGACGACAGGGATTGGAAAACTGTTTTTT
many,NA,TRBJ2-5,TRBV20-1,CSASLWGQETQYF,TGCAGTGCTAGTCTATGGGGCCAAGAGACCCAGTACTTC
many,NA,TRBJ1-3,TRBV28,CASSIQGSGNTIYF,TGTGCCAGCAGTATACAGGGCTCTGGAAACACCATATATTTT
many,NA,TRBJ2-1,TRBV11-1,CASSLSGNEQFF,TGTGCCAGCAGCTTATCGGGCAATGAGCAGTTCTTC
many,NA,TRBJ1-3,TRBV27,CASRQTGLSGNTIYF,TGTGCCAGCAGGCAAACAGGCCTCTCTGGAAACACCATATATTTT
many,TRBD1,TRBJ2-5,TRBV27,CASSLWAGGRQETQYF,TGTGCCAGCAGTTTATGGGCAGGGGGTCGGCAAGAGACCCAGTACTTC
many,NA,TRBJ1-5,TRBV10-2,CASSAAGRQPQHF,TGCGCCAGCAGTGCCGCGGGGAGGCAGCCCCAGCATTTT
once,NA,TRBJ2-3,TRBV5-1,CASSLAVYTDTQYF,TGCGCCAGCAGCTTGGCCGTATACACAGATACGCAGTATTTT
many,TRBD1,TRBJ1-1,TRBV18,CASSPLSGQGTWATEAFF,TGTGCCAGCTCACCCCTATCAGGACAGGGAACTTGGGCGACTGAAGCTTTCTTT
few,NA,TRBJ2-1,TRBV20-1,CSAGRVGANEQFF,TGCAGTGCCGGGAGAGTGGGGGCCAATGAGCAGTTCTTC
many,NA,TRBJ1-2,TRBV11-2,CASSFGQRGDGYTF,TGTGCCAGCAGCTTCGGACAGAGAGGCGATGGCTACACCTTC
many,NA,TRBJ1-1,TRBV12-3/TRBV12-4,CASSYTGLMNTEAFF,TGTGCCAGCAGCTATACAGGACTCATGAACACTGAAGCTTTCTTT
many,TRBD2,TRBJ2-5,TRBV3-1,CASSLLQGTSGEGQYF,TGTGCCAGCAGCCTCCTACAGGGGACTAGCGGGGAGGGCCAGTACTTC
many,NA,TRBJ1-5,TRBV3-1,CASSQGGSGVQPQHF,TGTGCCAGCAGCCAAGGGGGGTCAGGGGTCCAGCCCCAGCATTTT
NA,TRBD2,TRBJ2-7,TRBV5-1,CASSLTPGLAGSYEQYF,TGCGCCAGCAGCTTAACCCCGGGACTAGCGGGTAGCTACGAGCAGTACTTC
many,TRBD2,TRBJ2-3,TRBV20-1,CSAPREGLTDTQYF,TGCAGTGCTCCGCGGGAGGGCCTCACAGATACGCAGTATTTT
many,TRBD2,TRBJ2-1,TRBV7-9,CASSGLAGGGNEQFF,TGTGCCAGCAGCGGACTAGCGGGAGGAGGAAATGAGCAGTTCTTC
many,TRBD1,TRBJ2-3,TRBV11-1,CASSILQGSWPDTQYF,TGTGCCAGCAGCATACTACAGGGGTCCTGGCCAGATACGCAGTATTTT
NA,NA,TRBJ1-2,TRBV4-1,CASSQDLGGLALSPNYGYTF,TGCGCCAGCAGCCAAGATTTGGGGGGGTTGGCGCTATCTCCTAACTATGGCTACACCTTC
few,NA,TRBJ2-1,TRBV24-1,CATSDSGLSNEQFF,TGTGCCACCAGTGATTCGGGACTTTCCAATGAGCAGTTCTTC
NA,TRBD1,TRBJ1-2,TRBV12-3/TRBV12-4,CASSLGTGGGNGYTF,TGTGCCAGCAGTTTGGGGACAGGGGGCGGCAATGGCTACACCTTC